This T cell receptor beta chain comes out of a study of B cell selection in AIRE deficiency. Study observations and caveats: Of about 3,900 shared Treg TCRbeta sequences, 30% to 40% were healthy-donor-only and roughly 10% patient-only. Shared Treg sequences were biased toward short CDR3s with few non-templated nucleotide insertions. About 30.6% of healthy-shared Treg sequences were found among patient Tconv cells.

Remarks on this clone: Its specificity is unknown.

Regulatory T cells were sorted as CD4+CD25hiCD127low/negative cells. The assay was immunoSEQ multiplex PCR, and TCRdb's table has in-frame clones only and misses some. Of roughly 18,000 clones listed, around 93% were seen once; the top ten hold under 0.9%. The V gene lost 1 base and the J gene lost 0 bases, with 4 bases spanning the gap. Germline assignment: CDR1 SGHNT and CDR2 YENEEA. The length of the CDR3 is 14 residues. The clonotype was recovered from a human donor in good health. V usage is TRBV11-3 and J usage is TRBJ1-3; D not certain. What was sequenced was CD4+CD25+ Tregs sorted from PBMCs. The CDR3 coding sequence is TGTGCCAGCAGCTTAGCAGACTCTGGAAACACCATATATTTT. The encoded protein is CASSLADSGNTIYF.